These 14 T cell receptor beta chains share one sample of origin, sequenced in a study of technical replicates of blood from a handful of donors. The assay was immunoSEQ multiplex PCR, and TCRdb's table has in-frame clones only and misses some. This table has tens of thousands of clones, roughly 92% appearing once. Material for sequencing was PBMCs. These receptors were collected from a human donor in good health. Some clones in this sample may be carry-over from other donors' samples.

This clone was observed once. V usage is TRBV29-1 and J usage is TRBJ2-7; perhaps TRBD2 as D (6 bases). CDR1 and CDR2 (germline): SQVTM, ANQGSEA. Trimming removed 6 bases at V and 2 bases at J, with 14 bases between. The CDR3 runs to 13 residues. The CDR3 DNA sequence: TGCAGCGTATCAGGGACTGTGACCTACGAGCAGTACTTC. Translation gives CSVSGTVTYEQYF.

This rearrangement joins TRBV10-3 to TRBJ2-5; TRBD2 matches 8 bases. The germline gives CDR1 ENHRY, CDR2 SYGVKD. The CDR3 is 15 amino acids. The V and J ends lost 0 bases and 4 bases, in that order; junction bases with no gene match: 4. The CDR3 nucleotides are TGTGCCATCAGTGAGTCAGGACTAGCAGGAGAGACCCAGTACTTC. Residues: CAISESGLAGETQYF.

The genes are TRBV2 and TRBJ1-1; TRBD1 aligns across 8 bases. There are 13 residues in the CDR3. The germline V gene encodes CDR1 SNHLY and CDR2 FYNNEI. With V trimmed by 6 bases and J by 6 bases, 6 bases remained unmatched. The DNA of the CDR3 is TGTGCCAGCAGAGGACAGGGAGTCCCTGAAGCTTTCTTT. This translates into CASRGQGVPEAFF.

The chain is built from TRBV30 and TRBJ1-5; a possible D gene is TRBD1 (5 bases). Germline V gives CDR1 GTSNPN, CDR2 SVGIG (reference sequence). The germline V and J ends were trimmed by 3 bases and 0 bases, with 12 bases remaining between them. The CDR3 length is 15 residues. CDR3 sequence (DNA): TGTGCCTGGAGCCGGCGGGGGAGTAGCAATCAGCCCCAGCATTTT. Amino acids: CAWSRRGSSNQPQHF.

The V gene is TRBV5-1, the J gene TRBJ1-2, with 7 bases lining up with TRBD1. This CDR3 has 14 amino acids. CDR1 is SGHRS, CDR2 YFSETQ, per germline. After removal of 2 bases from V and 4 bases from J, the junction contained 5 bases not matched to a gene. This CDR3 reads CASSFGGTVYGYTF. CDR3 coding DNA: TGCGCCAGCAGCTTTGGGGGGACAGTCTATGGCTACACCTTC.

The chain joins TRBV6-1 to TRBJ1-2, with 7 bases lining up with TRBD1. Germline V gene sequence: CDR1 MNHNS, CDR2 SASEGT. After removal of 5 bases from V and 2 bases from J, the junction contained 2 bases not matched to a gene. The CDR3 runs to 13 residues. CDR3 sequence reads: CASSLTGNYGYTF. CDR3 DNA: TGTGCCAGCAGTTTGACAGGGAACTATGGCTACACCTTC.

The chain links TRBV19 to TRBJ2-3, with TRBD2 identical over 12 bases. CDR1 is LNHDA and CDR2 is SQIVND in the germline V gene (reference sequence). V trimming: 4 bases; J trimming: 5 bases; junction bases outside the gene matches: 4. The CDR3 has 15 residues. In nucleotides, the CDR3 is TGTGCCAGTAGTAGACTAGCGGGGGCGGTAGATACGCAGTATTTT. Protein product: CASSRLAGAVDTQYF.

V and J are TRBV4-3 and TRBJ1-1, with unresolved D. V gave up 2 bases and J gave up 0 bases, with 10 bases separating them. Germline loops: CDR1 LGHNA, CDR2 YSLEER. The CDR3 covers 15 residues. CDR3 region: CASSQKGGLNTEAFF. DNA of the CDR3: TGCGCCAGCAGCCAAAAAGGAGGTTTGAACACTGAAGCTTTCTTT.

The chain employs TRBV7-8 and TRBJ2-5, with 7 bases matching TRBD1. The CDR3 contains 14 residues. Looked up from germline, CDR1 is SGHVS and CDR2 is FQNEAQ. V lost 5 bases, J lost 3 bases, and 6 bases stayed unmatched. The CDR3 nucleotides are TGTGCCAGCAGCGTAAGGACAGGAAAAGAGACCCAGTACTTC. Amino acids: CASSVRTGKETQYF.

In this sample, this clone turned up once. The V call is TRBV4-2, the J call TRBJ2-7; TRBD2 is a possible D gene (6 bases). Trimming pared 0 bases from V and 5 bases from J, leaving 17 bases between. The CDR3 sequence is 16 residues long. Looked up from germline, CDR1 is LGHNA and CDR2 is YNFKEQ. CDR3 sequence: CASSQDRAGGGNEQYF. In DNA, the CDR3 is TGTGCCAGCAGCCAAGATAGGGCTGGGGGAGGCAACGAGCAGTACTTC.

The CDR3 DNA reads TGTGCCAGCAGTTACTCCAGGGTCACCTACGAGCAGTACTTC. Encoded protein: CASSYSRVTYEQYF. The chain is built from TRBV6-5 and TRBJ2-7; D might be TRBD1 (5 bases). The CDR3 totals 14 residues. Per the germline V gene, CDR1 is MNHEY and CDR2 is SVGAGI. V gave up 0 bases and J gave up 2 bases, with 8 bases separating them.

The chain carries TRBV30 and TRBJ1-1; tentatively, D is TRBD1 (6 bases). V lost 4 bases and J 6 bases, leaving 18 bases between the germline ends. Germline V gene data show CDR1 as GTSNPN and CDR2 as SVGIG (reference sequence). The CDR3 has 14 amino acids. The CDR3, as DNA: TGTGCCTGGACTCGCGAGGGGGTGATCGCTGAAGCTTTCTTT. Amino acid sequence: CAWTREGVIAEAFF.

This clone was seen once. The chain carries TRBV6-5 and TRBJ2-1, with 7 bases that match TRBD2. V lost 0 bases to trimming and J lost 9 bases; unmatched junction nucleotides: 2. The V gene's germline CDR1 is MNHEY and CDR2 SVGAGI. There are 13 residues in the CDR3. The CDR3 region has the DNA TGTGCCAGCAGTTACTCGCGGGAGAGTGAGCAGTTCTTC. Its translation: CASSYSRESEQFF.

This sequence joins TRBV6-6 and TRBJ1-5, with 7 bases lining up with TRBD1. The CDR3 sequence is 13 residues long. Losses at the gene ends were 5 bases for V and 6 bases for J; bases not matched to a gene: 4. The germline CDR1 and CDR2 sequences are MNHNY and SVGAGI (reference sequence). The CDR3 loop reads CASSKQGTQPQHF. In DNA form, the CDR3 reads TGTGCCAGCAGTAAACAGGGGACTCAGCCCCAGCATTTT.